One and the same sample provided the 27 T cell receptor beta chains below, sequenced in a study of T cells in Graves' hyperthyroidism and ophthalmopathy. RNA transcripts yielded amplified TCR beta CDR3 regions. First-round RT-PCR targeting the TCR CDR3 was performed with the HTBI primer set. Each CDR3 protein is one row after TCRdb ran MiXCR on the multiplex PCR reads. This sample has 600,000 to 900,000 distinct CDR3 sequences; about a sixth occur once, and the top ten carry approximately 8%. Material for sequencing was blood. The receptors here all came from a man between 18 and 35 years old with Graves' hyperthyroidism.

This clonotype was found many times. CDR3 sequence: CASSIQTGANYGYTF. As DNA, the CDR3 is TGTGCCAGCAGTATACAGACAGGAGCTAACTATGGCTACACCTTC. This chain links TRBV6-1 with TRBJ1-2, with D possibly TRBD1 on 6 matching bases. Germline V gene sequence: CDR1 MNHNS, CDR2 SASEGT. Trimming pared 5 bases from V and 0 bases from J, leaving 13 bases between. This CDR3 has 15 residues.

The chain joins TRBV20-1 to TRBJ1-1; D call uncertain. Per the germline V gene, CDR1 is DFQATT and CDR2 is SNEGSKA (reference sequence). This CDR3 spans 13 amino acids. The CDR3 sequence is CIPIQAGDTEAFF. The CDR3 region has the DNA TGCATCCCCATCCAGGCTGGCGACACTGAAGCTTTCTTT.

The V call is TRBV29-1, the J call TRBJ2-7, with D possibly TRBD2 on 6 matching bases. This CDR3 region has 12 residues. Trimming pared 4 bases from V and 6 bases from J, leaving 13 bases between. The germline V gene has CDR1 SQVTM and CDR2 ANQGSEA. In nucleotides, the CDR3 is TGCAGCGTTGTGCGGGACGCGGGCGAGCAGTACTTC. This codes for CSVVRDAGEQYF.

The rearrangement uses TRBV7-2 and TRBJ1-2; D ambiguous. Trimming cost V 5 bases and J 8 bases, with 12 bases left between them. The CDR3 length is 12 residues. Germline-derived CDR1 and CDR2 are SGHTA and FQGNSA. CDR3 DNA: TGTGCCAGCAGCCCATATGAGAGAGGCTACACCTTC. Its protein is CASSPYERGYTF.

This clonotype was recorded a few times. Here the CDR3 reads CASGIGGAPEAFF. In DNA, the CDR3 is TGCGCCAGCGGTATAGGGGGGGCCCCTGAAGCTTTCTTT. This chain joins TRBV10-2 and TRBJ1-1; perhaps TRBD1 as D (6 bases). V lost 8 bases, J lost 6 bases, and 16 bases lay in between. The CDR3 spans 13 residues. Germline-derived CDR1 and CDR2 are WSHSY and SAAADI.

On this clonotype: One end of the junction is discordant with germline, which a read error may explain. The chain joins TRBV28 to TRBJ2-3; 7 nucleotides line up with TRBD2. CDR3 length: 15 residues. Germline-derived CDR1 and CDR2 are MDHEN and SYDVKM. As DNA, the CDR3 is TGTGCCAGCAGGGCCGCCACTAGCGCCGCAGATGCGCAGTATTTT. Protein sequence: CASRAATSAADAQYF.

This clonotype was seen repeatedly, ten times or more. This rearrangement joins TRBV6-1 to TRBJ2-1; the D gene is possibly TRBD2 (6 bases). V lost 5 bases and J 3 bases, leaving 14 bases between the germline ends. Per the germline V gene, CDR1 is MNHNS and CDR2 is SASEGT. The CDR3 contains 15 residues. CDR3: CASSFLAPNYNEQFF. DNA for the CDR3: TGTGCCAGCAGTTTTCTAGCGCCCAACTACAATGAGCAGTTCTTC.

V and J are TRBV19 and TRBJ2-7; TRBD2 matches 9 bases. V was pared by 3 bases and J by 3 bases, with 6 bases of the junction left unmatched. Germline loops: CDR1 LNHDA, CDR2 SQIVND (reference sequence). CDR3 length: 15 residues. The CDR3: CASSMSSGTHYEQYF. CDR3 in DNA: TGTGCCAGTAGTATGTCTAGCGGGACCCACTACGAGCAGTACTTC.

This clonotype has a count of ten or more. In DNA, the CDR3 is TGTGCCAGCAGCTTAGGTGGCGGATACTACGAGCAGTACTTC. It yields the protein CASSLGGGYYEQYF. The chain has TRBV7-9 and TRBJ2-7; D ambiguous. V lost 1 base and J lost 3, with 10 bases in between. Germline CDR1 reads SEHNR; CDR2 reads FQNEAQ (reference sequence). The CDR3 contains 14 residues.

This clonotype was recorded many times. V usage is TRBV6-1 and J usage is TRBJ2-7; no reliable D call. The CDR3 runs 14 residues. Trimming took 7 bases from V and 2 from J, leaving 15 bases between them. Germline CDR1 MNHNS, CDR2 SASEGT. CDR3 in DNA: TGTGCCAGCACCCCTTCACGGGTAACCTACGAGCAGTACTTC. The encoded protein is CASTPSRVTYEQYF.

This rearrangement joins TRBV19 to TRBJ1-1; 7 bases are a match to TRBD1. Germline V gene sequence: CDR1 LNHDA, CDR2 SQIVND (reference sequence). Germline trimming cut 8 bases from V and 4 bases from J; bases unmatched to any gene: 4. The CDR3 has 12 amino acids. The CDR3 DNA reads TGTGCCAGTGGGACAGTAGGCACTGAAGCTTTCTTT. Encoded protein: CASGTVGTEAFF.

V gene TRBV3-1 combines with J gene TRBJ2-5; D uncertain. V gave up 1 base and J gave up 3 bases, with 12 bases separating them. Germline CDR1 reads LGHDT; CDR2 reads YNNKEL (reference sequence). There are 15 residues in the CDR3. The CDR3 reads CASSQGGDREETQYF. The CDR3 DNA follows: TGTGCCAGCAGCCAAGGTGGGGATCGGGAAGAGACCCAGTACTTC.

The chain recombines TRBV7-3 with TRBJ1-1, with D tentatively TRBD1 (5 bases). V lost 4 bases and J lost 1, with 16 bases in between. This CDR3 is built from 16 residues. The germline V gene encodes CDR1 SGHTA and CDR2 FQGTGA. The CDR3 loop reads CASSSGPLGENTEAFF. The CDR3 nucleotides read TGTGCCAGCAGCTCCGGCCCTTTGGGGGAGAACACTGAAGCTTTCTTT.

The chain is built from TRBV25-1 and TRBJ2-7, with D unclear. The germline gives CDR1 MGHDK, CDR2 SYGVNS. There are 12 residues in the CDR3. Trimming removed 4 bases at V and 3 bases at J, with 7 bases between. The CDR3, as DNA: TGTGCCAGCAGTGTGGCTAACTACGAGCAGTACTTC. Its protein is CASSVANYEQYF.

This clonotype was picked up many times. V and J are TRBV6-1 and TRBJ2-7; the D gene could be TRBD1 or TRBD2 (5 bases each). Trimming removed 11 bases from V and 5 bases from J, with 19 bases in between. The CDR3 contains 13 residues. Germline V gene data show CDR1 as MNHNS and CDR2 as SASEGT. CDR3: CAPRASSDHEQYF. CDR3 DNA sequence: TGTGCCCCCAGGGCTAGCAGCGATCACGAGCAGTACTTC.

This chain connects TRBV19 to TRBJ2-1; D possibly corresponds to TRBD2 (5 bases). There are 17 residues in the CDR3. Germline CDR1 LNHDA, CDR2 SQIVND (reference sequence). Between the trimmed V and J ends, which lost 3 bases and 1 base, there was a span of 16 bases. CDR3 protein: CASSMRVFSRSYNEQFF. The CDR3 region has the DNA TGTGCCAGTAGTATGAGGGTCTTTTCGAGATCCTACAATGAGCAGTTCTTC.

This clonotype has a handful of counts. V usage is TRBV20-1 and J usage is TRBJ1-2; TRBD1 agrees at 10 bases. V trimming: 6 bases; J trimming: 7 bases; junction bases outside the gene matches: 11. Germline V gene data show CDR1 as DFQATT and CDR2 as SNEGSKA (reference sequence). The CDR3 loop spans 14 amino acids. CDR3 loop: CSAWTGGSGGGYTF. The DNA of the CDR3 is TGCAGTGCCTGGACAGGGGGTTCGGGAGGTGGCTACACCTTC.

Written as DNA, the CDR3 is TGTGCCTGGAGTGTCCTATTAGCGACAGGGCGTTCGGGAAACACCATATATTTT. This encodes CAWSVLLATGRSGNTIYF. J is TRBJ1-3 and V is TRBV30; TRBD1 matches 7 bases. The V segment lost 0 bases and the J segment 4 bases; nucleotides outside the gene matches: 15. CDR1 GTSNPN and CDR2 SVGIG come from the germline V gene (reference sequence). CDR3 size: 18 residues.

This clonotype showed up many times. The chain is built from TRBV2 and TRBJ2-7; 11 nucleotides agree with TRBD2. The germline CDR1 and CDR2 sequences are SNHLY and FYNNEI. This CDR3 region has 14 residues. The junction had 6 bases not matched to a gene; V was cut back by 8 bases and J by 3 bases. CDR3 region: CASWGLAESYEQYF. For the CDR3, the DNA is TGTGCCAGCTGGGGACTAGCGGAAAGCTACGAGCAGTACTTC. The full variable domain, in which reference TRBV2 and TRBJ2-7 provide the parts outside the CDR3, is EPEVTQTPSHQVTQMGQEVILRCVPISNHLYFYWYRQILGQKVEFLVSFYNNEISEKSEIFDDQFSVERPDGSNFTLKIRSTKLEDSAMYFCASWGLAESYEQYFGPGTRLTVT.

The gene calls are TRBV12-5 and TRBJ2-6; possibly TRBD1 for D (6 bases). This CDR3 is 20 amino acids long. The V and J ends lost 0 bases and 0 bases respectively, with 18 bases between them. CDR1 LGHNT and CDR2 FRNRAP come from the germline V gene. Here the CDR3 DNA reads TGTGCTAGTGGTTTGGTACTATTGGGACAACCCCACTCTGGGGCCAACGTCCTGACTTTC. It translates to CASGLVLLGQPHSGANVLTF.

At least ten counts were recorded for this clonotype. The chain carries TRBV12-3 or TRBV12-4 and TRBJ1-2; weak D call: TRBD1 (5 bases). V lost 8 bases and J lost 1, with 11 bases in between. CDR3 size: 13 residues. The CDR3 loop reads CASARVNNYGYTF. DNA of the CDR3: TGTGCCAGCGCCAGGGTAAATAACTATGGCTACACCTTC.

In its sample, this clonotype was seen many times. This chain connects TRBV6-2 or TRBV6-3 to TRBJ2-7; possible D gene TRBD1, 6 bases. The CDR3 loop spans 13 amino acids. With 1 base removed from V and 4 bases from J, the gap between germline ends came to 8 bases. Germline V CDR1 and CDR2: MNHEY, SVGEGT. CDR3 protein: CASSYWGRYEQYF. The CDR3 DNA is TGTGCCAGCAGTTACTGGGGGCGGTACGAGCAGTACTTC.

For the CDR3, the DNA is TGTGCCAGCTCACCCCCAGGGCGGTACGAGCAGTACTTC. Its translation is CASSPPGRYEQYF. This chain uses TRBV18 with TRBJ2-7; tentatively, D is TRBD1 (5 bases). Trimming left V 3 bases short and J 4 bases short, with 10 bases between. Germline V gives CDR1 KGHSH, CDR2 LQKENI. The CDR3 is 13 amino acids.

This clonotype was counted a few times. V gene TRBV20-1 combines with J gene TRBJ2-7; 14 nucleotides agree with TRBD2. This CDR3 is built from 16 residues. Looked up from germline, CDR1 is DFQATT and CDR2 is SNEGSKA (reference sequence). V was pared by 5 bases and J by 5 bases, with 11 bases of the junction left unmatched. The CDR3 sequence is CSAGGLAGERFDEQYF. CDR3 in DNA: TGCAGTGCTGGGGGACTAGCGGGAGAACGGTTCGACGAGCAGTACTTC.

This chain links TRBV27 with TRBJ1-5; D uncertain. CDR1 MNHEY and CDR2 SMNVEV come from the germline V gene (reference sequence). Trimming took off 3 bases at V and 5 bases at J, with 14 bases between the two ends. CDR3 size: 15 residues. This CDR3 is CASSFRADYYQPQHF. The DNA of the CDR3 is TGTGCCAGCAGTTTTAGGGCGGATTATTATCAGCCCCAGCATTTT.

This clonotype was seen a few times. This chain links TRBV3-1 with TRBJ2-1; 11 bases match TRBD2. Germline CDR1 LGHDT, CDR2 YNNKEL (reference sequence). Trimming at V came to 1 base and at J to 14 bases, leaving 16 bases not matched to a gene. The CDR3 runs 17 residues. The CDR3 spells CASSQVLGVAGGPKKFF. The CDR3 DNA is TGTGCCAGCAGCCAAGTGTTGGGGGTAGCGGGAGGGCCTAAAAAGTTCTTC.

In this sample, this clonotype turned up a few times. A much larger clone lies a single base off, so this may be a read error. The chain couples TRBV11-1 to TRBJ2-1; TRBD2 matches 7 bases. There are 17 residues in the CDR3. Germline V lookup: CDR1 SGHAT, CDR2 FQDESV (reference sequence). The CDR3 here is CASSQTPLGLADNGQFF. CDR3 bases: TGTGCCAGCAGCCAAACGCCACTAGGGCTAGCGGACAATGGGCAGTTCTTC.